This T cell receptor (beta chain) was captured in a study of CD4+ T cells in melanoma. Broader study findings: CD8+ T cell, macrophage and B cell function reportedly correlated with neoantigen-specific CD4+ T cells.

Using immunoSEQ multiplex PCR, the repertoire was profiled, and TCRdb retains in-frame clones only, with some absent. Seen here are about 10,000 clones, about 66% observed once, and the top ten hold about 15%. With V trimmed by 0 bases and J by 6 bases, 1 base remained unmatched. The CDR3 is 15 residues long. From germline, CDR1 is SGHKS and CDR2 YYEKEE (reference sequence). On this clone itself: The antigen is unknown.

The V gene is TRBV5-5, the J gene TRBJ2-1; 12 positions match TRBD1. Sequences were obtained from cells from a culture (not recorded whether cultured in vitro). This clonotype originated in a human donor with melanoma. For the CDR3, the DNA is TGTGCCAGCAGCTTGGTGGGACAGGGGGCCAATGAGCAGTTCTTC. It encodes CASSLVGQGANEQFF.